This T cell receptor (beta chain) was recovered during a study of T-cell reconstitution after alpha-beta-depleted transplantation in children. General study findings and limits: At one year after transplant, newly produced T cells mostly accounted for T-cell counts and diversity. Several hundred expanded graft clones reportedly supplied alpha-beta T cells about two months after transplant. Certain patients had high TCRbeta diversity at day 60, and it came from recipient T cells and thymic progenitors that survived.

TCRbeta library preparation incorporated unique molecular identifiers. Via MiXCR, TCRdb re-called the PCR reads, giving one row per CDR3 protein. In the table there are around 200,000 distinct CDR3 sequences, around 9.9% of which are singletons. At least ten counts were recorded for this clonotype. The antigen is unknown. The germline CDR1 and CDR2 sequences are SGHKS and YYEKEE (reference sequence). V was cut by 0 bases and J by 0 bases, with 10 bases left in between. The CDR3 length is 15 residues. This sequence was found in a child under three years old with acute myeloid leukemia, due to receive a stem cell transplant. The chain carries TRBV5-5 and TRBJ2-7, with D possibly being TRBD1 (5 bases). The sequences come from PBMCs, collected before TCRalphabeta/CD19-depleted stem cell transplant. CDR3 in DNA: TGTGCCAGCAGCTTGGTGGGGCACAGCTCCTACGAGCAGTACTTC. Its protein is CASSLVGHSSYEQYF.